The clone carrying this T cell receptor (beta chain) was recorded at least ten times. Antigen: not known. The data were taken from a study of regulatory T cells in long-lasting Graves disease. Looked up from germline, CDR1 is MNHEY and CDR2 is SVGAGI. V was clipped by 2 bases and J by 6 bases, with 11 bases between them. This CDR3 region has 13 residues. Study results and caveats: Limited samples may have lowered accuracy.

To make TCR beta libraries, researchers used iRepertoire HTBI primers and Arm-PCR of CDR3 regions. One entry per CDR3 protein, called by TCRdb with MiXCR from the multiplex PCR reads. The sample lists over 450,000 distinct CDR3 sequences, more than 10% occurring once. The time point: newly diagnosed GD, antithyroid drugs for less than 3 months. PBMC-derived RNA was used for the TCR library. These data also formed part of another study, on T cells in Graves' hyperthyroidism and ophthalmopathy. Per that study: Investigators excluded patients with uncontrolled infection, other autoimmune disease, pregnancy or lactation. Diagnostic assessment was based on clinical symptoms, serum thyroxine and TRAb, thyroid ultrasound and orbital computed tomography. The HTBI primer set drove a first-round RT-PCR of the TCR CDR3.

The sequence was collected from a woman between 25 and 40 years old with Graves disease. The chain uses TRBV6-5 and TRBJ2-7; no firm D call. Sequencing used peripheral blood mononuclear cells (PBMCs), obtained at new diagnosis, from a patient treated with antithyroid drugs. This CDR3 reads CASSYRPESEQYF. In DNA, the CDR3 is TGTGCCAGCAGTTACAGACCGGAGAGCGAGCAGTACTTC.